This T cell receptor beta chain was found in a study of beta chain features in type 1 diabetes. About the research overall: Sorted cell examination encompassed around 100,000,000 cells across all samples.

Sequencing targeted expressed TCRB transcripts, as all isolated RNA had been reverse transcribed. Deep immunoSEQ sequencing covered naive, central memory and regulatory T cell samples. Using immunoSEQ multiplex PCR, the repertoire was profiled, and TCRdb retains in-frame clones only, with some absent. The sample includes roughly 250,000 clones, 9.6% of them seen just once. This clone came up a few times. Trimming shortened V by 3 bases and J by 6 bases, and 14 bases separated the two germline ends. CDR1 is PRHDT, CDR2 FYEKMQ, per germline (reference sequence). There are 14 residues in the CDR3. Cells sorted by CD45RO/CCR7/CD25/CD127/CD95/CD27 comprised CD4+ naive, central memory, regulatory and stem cell-like memory cells.

Sequenced: naive CD4+ T cells from blood. The TCR sequence derives from a woman under 30 in good health. The V gene is TRBV13, the J gene TRBJ1-2, with D possibly TRBD1 on 6 matching bases. CDR3 nucleotide sequence: TGTGCCAGCAGCTTTAACATCGCAGGGGATGGCTACACCTTC. Translated: CASSFNIAGDGYTF.